This is a list of T cell receptor beta chains from one sample in a study of blood T cell repertoires in COVID-19. Sequenced by immunoSEQ multiplex PCR; TCRdb stores in-frame clones only, minus some. The table records about 140,000 clones, approximately 85% of them present only once. Sequenced: PBMCs or T cells enriched from blood (not recorded which). The source of these receptors is a woman in her fifties or sixties with acute COVID-19. Each CDR3 is given with its conserved first and last residue. D genes are given only for firm matches. Clone size appears in some rows only: once, few, many, or a class for an expanded clone.

V gene	D gene	J gene	clone size	CDR3 length	CDR3 protein
TRBV5-4	NA	TRBJ1-3	NA	16	CASSPRADSSGNTIYF
TRBV28	TRBD2	TRBJ2-1	NA	15	CASIPSGRAFDEQFF
TRBV6-2/TRBV6-3	NA	TRBJ1-2	NA	12	CASSTTGYGYTF
TRBV12-3/TRBV12-4	TRBD1	TRBJ1-4	NA	13	CASSYRGGEKLFF
TRBV14	NA	TRBJ2-2	NA	17	CASSQDRNRRRSGELFF
TRBV30	TRBD2	TRBJ2-1	NA	17	CAWRGLAGDFSYNEQFF
TRBV5-4	TRBD2	TRBJ2-2	NA	16	CASSSGRGRTTGELFF
TRBV6-5	TRBD1	TRBJ2-3	NA	15	CASRRQGLRTDTQYF
TRBV5-1	NA	TRBJ1-2	NA	13	CASSVGGNYGYTF
TRBV1	NA	TRBJ2-1	NA	14	CTSSWREGDNEQFF
TRBV18	NA	TRBJ2-1	NA	17	CASSPLPSSGWVDEQFF
TRBV6-2/TRBV6-3	TRBD1	TRBJ2-7	NA	16	CASSYRSGGTGLEQYF
TRBV28	TRBD1	TRBJ1-1	NA	15	CASSSPGGTGVEAFF
TRBV19	NA	TRBJ2-1	NA	13	CASSILAYNEQFF
TRBV9	NA	TRBJ1-2	once	17	CASSSVGATAGNYGYTF
TRBV11-3	TRBD1	TRBJ1-6	NA	15	CASSLGRGKGSPLHF
TRBV7-9	NA	TRBJ2-2	NA	11	CASEALGELFF
TRBV4-3	NA	TRBJ1-5	once	15	CASSQDGQITQPQHF
TRBV30	TRBD1	TRBJ1-2	NA	15	CAWSVLFGGGDGYTF
TRBV2	TRBD1	TRBJ2-4	NA	11	CASRVEDRVYF
TRBV28	NA	TRBJ2-6	NA	13	CASSLGGSNVLTF
TRBV27	TRBD2	TRBJ2-7	NA	13	CASSGTSGYEQYF
TRBV6-6	TRBD1	TRBJ1-1	NA	13	CASSQGTGVGAFF
TRBV11-3	NA	TRBJ2-1	NA	17	CASSTTEGSASYNEQFF
TRBV19	TRBD1	TRBJ1-2	NA	14	CASSTPGQGSGYTF
TRBV5-1	TRBD1	TRBJ2-2	few	15	CASSLAGQGSGELFF
TRBV3-1/TRBV3-2	NA	TRBJ1-1	NA	16	CASSQDYGGADTEAFF
TRBV9	TRBD2	TRBJ2-5	few	16	CASSAPGAGGGETQYF
TRBV27	NA	TRBJ2-1	once	12	CASSSGYGEQFF
TRBV5-1	TRBD1	TRBJ2-1	NA	15	CASSLTGGPYNEQFF
TRBV24-1	TRBD2	TRBJ2-2	NA	17	CATSDSASGGDTGELFF
TRBV2	NA	TRBJ1-2	once	14	CASSYRTDNYGYTF
TRBV2	TRBD1	TRBJ1-5	NA	14	CASRRDSFNQPQHF
TRBV9	TRBD1	TRBJ1-6	NA	14	CASRQTGSNSPLHF
TRBV30	TRBD2	TRBJ2-1	NA	16	CAWRWGGRALENEQFF
TRBV2	TRBD2	TRBJ2-1	NA	16	CASSPRTSGGYNEQFF
TRBV5-1	TRBD2	TRBJ2-3	NA	18	CASSLGTSGRASTDTQYF
TRBV9	TRBD2	TRBJ2-7	NA	14	CASTPGLAGHEQYF
TRBV30	TRBD2	TRBJ2-7	NA	13	CAWVTSGGYEQYF
TRBV5-4	TRBD2	TRBJ2-3	NA	13	CASSSYSGSEQYF
TRBV7-2	NA	TRBJ2-1	NA	15	CASSSTPRTYNEQFF
TRBV5-1	NA	TRBJ2-2	NA	14	CASRLQANTGELFF
TRBV19	TRBD2	TRBJ2-1	NA	16	CASSITRREAARVQFF
TRBV19	NA	TRBJ2-1	few	17	CASRAILAPSSYNEQFF
TRBV5-4	TRBD2	TRBJ2-2	few	15	CASSLVAGGAGELFF
TRBV9	TRBD2	TRBJ2-3	NA	17	CASSFRLASTNTDTQYF
TRBV4-2	TRBD2	TRBJ2-3	NA	16	CASSRLAGSGEDTQYF
TRBV2	TRBD1	TRBJ1-6	once	15	CASSGQGADNSPLHF
TRBV24-1	NA	TRBJ2-2	NA	13	CATSRGYTGELFF